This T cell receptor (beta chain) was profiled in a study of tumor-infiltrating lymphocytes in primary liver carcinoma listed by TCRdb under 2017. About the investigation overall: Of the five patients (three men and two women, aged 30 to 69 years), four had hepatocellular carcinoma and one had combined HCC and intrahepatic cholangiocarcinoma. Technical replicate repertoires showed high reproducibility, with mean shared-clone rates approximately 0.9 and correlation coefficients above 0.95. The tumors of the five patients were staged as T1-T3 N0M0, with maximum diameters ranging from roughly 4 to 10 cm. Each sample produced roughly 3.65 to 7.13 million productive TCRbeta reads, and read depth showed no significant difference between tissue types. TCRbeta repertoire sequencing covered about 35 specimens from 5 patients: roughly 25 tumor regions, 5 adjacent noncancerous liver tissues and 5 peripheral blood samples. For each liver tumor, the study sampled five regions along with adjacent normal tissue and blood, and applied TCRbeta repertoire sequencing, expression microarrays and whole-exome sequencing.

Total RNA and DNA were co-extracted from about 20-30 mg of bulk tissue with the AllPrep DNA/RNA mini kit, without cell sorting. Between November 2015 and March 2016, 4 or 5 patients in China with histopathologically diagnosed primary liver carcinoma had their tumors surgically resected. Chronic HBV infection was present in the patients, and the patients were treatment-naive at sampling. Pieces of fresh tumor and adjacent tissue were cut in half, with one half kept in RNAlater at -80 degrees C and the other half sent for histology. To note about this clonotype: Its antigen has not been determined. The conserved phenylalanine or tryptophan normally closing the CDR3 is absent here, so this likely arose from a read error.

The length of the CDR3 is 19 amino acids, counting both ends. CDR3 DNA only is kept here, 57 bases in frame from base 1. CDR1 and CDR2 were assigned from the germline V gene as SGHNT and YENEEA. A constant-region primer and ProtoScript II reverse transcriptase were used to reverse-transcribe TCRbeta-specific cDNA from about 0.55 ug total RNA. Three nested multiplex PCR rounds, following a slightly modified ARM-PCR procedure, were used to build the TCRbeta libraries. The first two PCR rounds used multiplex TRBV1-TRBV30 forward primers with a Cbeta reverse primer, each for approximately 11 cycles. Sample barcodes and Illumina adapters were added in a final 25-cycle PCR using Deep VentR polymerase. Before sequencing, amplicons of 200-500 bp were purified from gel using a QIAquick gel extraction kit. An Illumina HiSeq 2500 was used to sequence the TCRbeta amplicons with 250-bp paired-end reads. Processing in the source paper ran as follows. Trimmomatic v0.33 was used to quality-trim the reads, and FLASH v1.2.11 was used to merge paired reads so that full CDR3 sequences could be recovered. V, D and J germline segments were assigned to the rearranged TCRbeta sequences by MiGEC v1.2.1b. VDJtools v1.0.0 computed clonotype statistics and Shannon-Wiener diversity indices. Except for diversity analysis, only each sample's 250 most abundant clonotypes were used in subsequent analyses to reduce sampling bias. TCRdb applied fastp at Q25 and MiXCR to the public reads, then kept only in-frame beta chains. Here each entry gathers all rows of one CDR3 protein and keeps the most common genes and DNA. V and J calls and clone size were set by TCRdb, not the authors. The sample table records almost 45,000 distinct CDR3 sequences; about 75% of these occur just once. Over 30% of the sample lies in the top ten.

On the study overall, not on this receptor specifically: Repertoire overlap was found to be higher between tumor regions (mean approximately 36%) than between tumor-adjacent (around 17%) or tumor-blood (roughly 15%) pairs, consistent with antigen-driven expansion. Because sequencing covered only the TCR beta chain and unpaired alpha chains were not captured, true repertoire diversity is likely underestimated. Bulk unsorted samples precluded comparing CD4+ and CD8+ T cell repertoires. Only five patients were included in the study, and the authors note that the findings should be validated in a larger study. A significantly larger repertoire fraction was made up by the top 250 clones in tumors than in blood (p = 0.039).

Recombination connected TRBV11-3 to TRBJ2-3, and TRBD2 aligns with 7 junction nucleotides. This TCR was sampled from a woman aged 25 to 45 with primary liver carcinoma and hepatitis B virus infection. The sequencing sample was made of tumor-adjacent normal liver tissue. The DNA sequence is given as TGTGCCAGCAGCTTAGGTTTTGGAGCGGGATCAGGAGGCACAGATAGGCAGTATTCT. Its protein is CASSLGFGAGSGGTDRQYS.